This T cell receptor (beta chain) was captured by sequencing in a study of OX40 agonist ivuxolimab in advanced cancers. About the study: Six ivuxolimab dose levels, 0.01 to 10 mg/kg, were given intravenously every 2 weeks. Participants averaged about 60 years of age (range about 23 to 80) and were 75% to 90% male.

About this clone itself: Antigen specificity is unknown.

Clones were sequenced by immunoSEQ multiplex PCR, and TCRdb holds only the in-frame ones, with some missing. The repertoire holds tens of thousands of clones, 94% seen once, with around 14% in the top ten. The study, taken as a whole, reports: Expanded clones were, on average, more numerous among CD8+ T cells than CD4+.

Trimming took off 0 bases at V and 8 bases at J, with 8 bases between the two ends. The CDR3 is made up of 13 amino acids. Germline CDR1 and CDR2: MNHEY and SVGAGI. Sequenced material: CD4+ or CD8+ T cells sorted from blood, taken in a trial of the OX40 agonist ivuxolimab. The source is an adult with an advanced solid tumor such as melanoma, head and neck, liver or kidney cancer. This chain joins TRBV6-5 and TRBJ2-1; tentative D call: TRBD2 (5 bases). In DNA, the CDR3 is TGTGCCAGCAGTTACTCGAGCGGCGATGAGCAGTTCTTC. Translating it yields CASSYSSGDEQFF.